This is a list of T cell receptor beta chains from one sample in a study of shared clonotypes between healthy human individuals. Data came from immunoSEQ multiplex PCR; TCRdb stores just in-frame clones and leaves some out. The sample lists 2 million to 2.5 million clones, more than 80% occurring once. The sequencing input was naive CD4+ T cells from PBMCs. These receptors originate from a young man in good health. Some clones in this sample may be carry-over from other donors' samples. Both conserved end residues are part of each CDR3. The D gene is left open where the match is weak. Clone size is not always given. Where it is, it says once, few, many or a class for expanded clones.

clone_size	d_call	j_call	v_call	cdr3_aa	cdr3_nt
.	TRBD1	TRBJ2-3	TRBV5-1	CASSSSAGQGSDTQYF	TGCGCCAGCAGCTCCTCCGCGGGACAGGGGTCAGATACGCAGTATTTT
.	.	TRBJ2-3	TRBV29-1	CSANGGSGSTDTQYF	TGCAGCGCTAATGGGGGTAGCGGATCCACAGATACGCAGTATTTT
.	.	TRBJ2-1	TRBV20-1	CSGAPRDEQFF	TGCAGTGGGGCGCCCCGCGATGAGCAGTTCTTC
.	TRBD1	TRBJ2-2	TRBV9	CASSVDRGAAGELFF	TGTGCCAGCAGCGTCGACAGGGGAGCGGCCGGGGAGCTGTTTTTT
once	.	TRBJ1-5	TRBV28	CASKSAEPQHF	TGTGCCAGCAAGAGCGCGGAGCCCCAGCATTTT
.	.	TRBJ2-6	TRBV19	CASSIVPVSGANVLTF	TGTGCCAGTAGTATAGTTCCGGTCTCTGGGGCCAACGTCCTGACTTTC
.	TRBD2	TRBJ2-1	TRBV7-9	CASSIRQRTRPYEQFF	TGTGCCAGCAGCATCCGACAGAGGACTAGACCATATGAGCAGTTCTTC
.	TRBD2	TRBJ2-1	TRBV2	CASNIAGGPYNEQFF	TGTGCCAGCAACATAGCGGGAGGGCCCTACAATGAGCAGTTCTTC
.	.	TRBJ1-3	TRBV30	CAWCCGSGSGNTIYF	TGTGCCTGGTGTTGCGGCAGCGGCTCTGGAAACACCATATATTTT
.	.	TRBJ1-5	TRBV6-4	CASSDPIQGTGQPQHF	TGTGCCAGCAGTGACCCGATACAGGGAACGGGTCAGCCCCAGCATTTT
once	.	TRBJ2-6	TRBV5-6	CASSVFNSGANVLTF	TGTGCCAGCAGCGTGTTTAACTCTGGGGCCAACGTCCTGACTTTC
.	.	TRBJ2-7	TRBV25-1	CASMHQNPTYEQYF	TGTGCCAGCATGCACCAGAACCCTACCTACGAGCAGTACTTC
.	.	TRBJ2-5	TRBV5-1	CASSWGDRGDRETQYF	TGCGCCAGCAGCTGGGGGGATCGAGGGGATAGGGAGACCCAGTACTTC
.	.	TRBJ2-1	TRBV10-1	CASSPTWGGEQFF	TGCGCCAGCAGCCCTACATGGGGCGGAGAGCAGTTCTTC
.	TRBD1	TRBJ2-7	TRBV2	CASSPGQGTYEQYF	TGTGCCAGCAGTCCGGGACAGGGTACCTACGAGCAGTACTTC
.	TRBD2	TRBJ2-1	TRBV6-6	CASRRLAGYNEQFF	TGTGCCAGCAGGAGACTAGCGGGATACAATGAGCAGTTCTTC
.	.	TRBJ1-4	TRBV30	CAWDRKGEKLFF	TGTGCCTGGGATAGGAAGGGAGAAAAACTGTTTTTT
.	TRBD1	TRBJ2-5	TRBV5-1	CASSLASGGNQETQYF	TGCGCCAGCAGCTTGGCCTCAGGGGGTAACCAAGAGACCCAGTACTTC
.	.	TRBJ2-5	TRBV6-6	CASRYTPRGVGETQYF	TGTGCCAGCAGATATACCCCTAGGGGGGTTGGCGAGACCCAGTACTTC
.	.	TRBJ2-3	TRBV4-1	CASSPGNTDTQYF	TGCGCCAGCAGCCCCGGGAACACAGATACGCAGTATTTT
.	TRBD2	TRBJ2-7	TRBV5-1	CASSWGLADDSYEQYF	TGCGCCAGCAGCTGGGGACTAGCGGACGACTCCTACGAGCAGTACTTC
.	.	TRBJ2-7	TRBV9	CASSVDPLVGEQYF	TGTGCCAGCAGCGTAGATCCCCTGGTCGGTGAGCAGTACTTC
.	.	TRBJ2-7	TRBV7-8	CASSLSLPTYEQYF	TGTGCCAGCAGCTTATCGCTACCCACCTACGAGCAGTACTTC
.	.	TRBJ2-1	TRBV5-1	CASSRDGLSYNEQFF	TGCGCCAGCAGCCGGGACGGCCTCTCCTACAATGAGCAGTTCTTC
.	.	TRBJ2-1	TRBV18	CASSQRQPRDEQFF	TGTGCCAGCTCACAACGACAGCCTAGAGATGAGCAGTTCTTC
.	TRBD2	TRBJ2-1	TRBV7-3	CASSQGGGEQFF	TGTGCCAGCAGCCAAGGCGGGGGAGAGCAGTTCTTC
.	TRBD2	TRBJ2-1	TRBV7-2	CASSSTSGNWDEQFF	TGTGCCAGCAGCTCGACTAGCGGGAATTGGGATGAGCAGTTCTTC
few	.	TRBJ1-2	TRBV25-1	CASSEAGGVPSGYTF	TGTGCCAGCAGTGAAGCCGGGGGGGTCCCTTCTGGCTACACCTTC
.	TRBD2	TRBJ2-1	TRBV5-1	CASSSLGAGGTYNEQFF	TGCGCCAGCAGCTCCTTGGGAGCGGGAGGGACCTACAATGAGCAGTTCTTC
.	.	TRBJ1-1	TRBV5-6	CASSLSLQMNTEAFF	TGTGCCAGCAGCTTGAGTTTACAGATGAACACTGAAGCTTTCTTT
.	TRBD1	TRBJ2-7	TRBV5-1	CASSYGQGPRITYEQYF	TGCGCCAGCAGCTACGGACAGGGACCCCGTATAACCTACGAGCAGTACTTC
.	TRBD2	TRBJ2-5	TRBV28	CASVREAAETQYF	TGTGCCAGCGTCCGGGAGGCAGCAGAGACCCAGTACTTC
.	TRBD2	TRBJ2-7	TRBV28	CASSFGGDEQYF	TGTGCCAGCAGTTTCGGGGGGGACGAGCAGTACTTC
.	TRBD2	TRBJ2-1	TRBV2	CASHGLAGVNYNEQFF	TGTGCCAGCCACGGACTAGCGGGAGTTAACTACAATGAGCAGTTCTTC
.	.	TRBJ2-3	TRBV7-3	CASRGLQGDRTDTQYF	TGTGCCAGCAGGGGACTCCAGGGGGATCGCACAGATACGCAGTATTTT
.	TRBD2	TRBJ2-1	TRBV7-2	CASREGVKAGGIHEQFF	TGTGCCAGCAGGGAAGGTGTAAAGGCGGGAGGCATCCATGAGCAGTTCTTC
.	TRBD1	TRBJ2-7	TRBV29-1	CSAVGTGIYEQYF	TGCAGCGCCGTCGGGACAGGGATCTACGAGCAGTACTTC
.	.	TRBJ1-5	TRBV6-1	CASNARNSNQPQHF	TGTGCCAGCAACGCTAGGAACAGCAATCAGCCCCAGCATTTT
.	.	TRBJ1-4	TRBV21-1	CASSKAGNGLHNEKLFF	TGTGCCAGCAGCAAAGCCGGTAACGGGCTCCACAATGAAAAACTGTTTTTT
.	.	TRBJ2-7	TRBV27	CASSQFQGPYEQYF	TGTGCCAGCAGTCAGTTCCAGGGCCCCTACGAGCAGTACTTC
.	.	TRBJ1-5	TRBV19	CASSRGEWQPQHF	TGTGCCAGTAGTCGGGGGGAGTGGCAGCCCCAGCATTTT
.	.	TRBJ2-5	TRBV28	CASSLFGGRETQYF	TGTGCCAGCAGTTTATTCGGGGGGCGGGAGACCCAGTACTTC
.	.	TRBJ2-7	TRBV7-6	CASSLSSTSSYEQYF	TGTGCCAGCAGCCTCAGTAGTACGAGCTCCTACGAGCAGTACTTC
.	TRBD1	TRBJ2-7	TRBV6-1	CASSRDRTSEQYF	TGTGCCAGCAGCCGGGACAGAACCTCCGAGCAGTACTTC
once	.	TRBJ1-2	TRBV7-8	CASSFLSDGYTF	TGTGCCAGCAGCTTTCTTTCTGATGGCTACACCTTC
.	.	TRBJ2-7	TRBV7-6	CASSSPSIAYEQYF	TGTGCCAGCAGCTCGCCCTCGATAGCCTACGAGCAGTACTTC
once	TRBD1	TRBJ2-5	TRBV5-4	CASSTGQGSQETQYF	TGTGCCAGCAGCACAGGACAGGGGAGCCAAGAGACCCAGTACTTC
.	.	TRBJ2-5	TRBV5-1	CASSLSVETQYF	TGCGCCAGCAGCTTGTCTGTGGAGACCCAGTACTTC
once	.	TRBJ2-1	TRBV30	CAWSPGSVYNEQFF	TGTGCCTGGAGTCCCGGGAGTGTCTACAATGAGCAGTTCTTC
.	.	TRBJ1-5	TRBV4-3	CASSQDASLPQHF	TGCGCCAGCAGCCAAGATGCGAGTCTGCCCCAGCATTTT
.	.	TRBJ2-3	TRBV5-1	CASSPGTPLGTQYF	TGCGCCAGCAGCCCGGGGACTCCCCTAGGTACGCAGTATTTT
.	.	TRBJ1-4	TRBV19	CASSGYGTTNEKLFF	TGTGCCAGTAGTGGGTACGGAACAACTAATGAAAAACTGTTTTTT